Each of the 12 T cell receptor beta chains below was sequenced from the same sample in a study of CD4+ T cells in melanoma. Method: immunoSEQ multiplex PCR; TCRdb's copy keeps in-frame clones and lacks some. The sample carries around 130,000 clones, around 90% recorded once. Receptors originate from a human donor with melanoma.

The chain employs TRBV5-1 and TRBJ2-5; the D is unclear. The germline V and J ends were trimmed by 4 bases and 0 bases, with 4 bases remaining between them. Germline V lookup: CDR1 SGHRS, CDR2 YFSETQ. The CDR3 contains 12 residues. The CDR3 nucleotides are TGCGCCAGCAGCGGGGACCAAGAGACCCAGTACTTC. Protein sequence: CASSGDQETQYF.

The chain uses TRBV5-1 and TRBJ1-3, with a possible D match to TRBD1 (6 bases). The V end was cut by 1 base, the J end by 0 bases, with 11 bases between. Per the germline V gene, CDR1 is SGHRS and CDR2 is YFSETQ. The CDR3 contains 16 residues. The CDR3: CASSLRQAHSGNTIYF. The CDR3 DNA is TGCGCCAGCAGCTTGCGACAGGCCCACTCTGGAAACACCATATATTTT.

The chain combines TRBV6-6 with TRBJ2-5, with D possibly being TRBD2 (6 bases). V was cut by 5 bases and J by 5 bases, with 18 bases left in between. The CDR3 is 15 amino acids. The germline V gene has CDR1 MNHNY and CDR2 SVGAGI (reference sequence). The CDR3 DNA follows: TGTGCCAGCAGTCCCCAACTAGCAGGTTACGAGACCCAGTACTTC. It specifies CASSPQLAGYETQYF.

The chain uses TRBV7-8 and TRBJ2-1, with 8 positions matching TRBD2. Trimming removed 1 base from V and 2 bases from J; junction bases left unmatched: 7. The CDR3 loop spans 17 amino acids. Germline lookup yields CDR1 SGHVS and CDR2 FQNEAQ. The DNA for the CDR3 is TGTGCCAGCAGCTTAGGACCCCGGGGGGGAGCCTACAATGAGCAGTTCTTC. Translated, it gives CASSLGPRGGAYNEQFF. Together with reference TRBV7-8 and TRBJ2-1, the CDR3 gives the full variable domain: GAGVSQSPRYKVAKRGQDVALRCDPISGHVSLFWYQQALGQGPEFLTYFQNEAQLDKSGLPSDRFFAERPEGSVSTLKIQRTQQEDSAVYLCASSLGPRGGAYNEQFFGPGTRLTVL.

This rearrangement joins TRBV18 to TRBJ1-5, with no clear D. Germline V lookup: CDR1 KGHSH, CDR2 LQKENI. The CDR3 runs 14 residues. The germline V and J ends were trimmed by 4 bases and 2 bases, with 9 bases remaining between them. This CDR3 is CASSLDGRNQPQHF. The DNA of the CDR3 is TGTGCCAGCTCACTAGACGGGCGCAATCAGCCCCAGCATTTT.

The rearrangement links TRBV7-9 to TRBJ2-3; D could derive from TRBD1 or TRBD2 (5 bases each). Germline V gives CDR1 SEHNR, CDR2 FQNEAQ (reference sequence). This CDR3 has 16 residues. Trimming took 1 base from V and 1 from J, leaving 12 bases between them. As DNA, the CDR3 is TGTGCCAGCAGCTTAGGGGGGAGTCTACGCACAGATACGCAGTATTTT. It specifies CASSLGGSLRTDTQYF.

This rearrangement joins TRBV2 to TRBJ1-5; no clear D gene. In germline, CDR1 is SNHLY, CDR2 FYNNEI. The CDR3 extends over 14 amino acids. V lost 5 bases and J lost 2, with 10 bases in between. The DNA of the CDR3 is TGTGCCAGCAGTTTGGGCCGCGGCAATCAGCCCCAGCATTTT. Its protein product is CASSLGRGNQPQHF.

The chain uses TRBV5-5 and TRBJ1-1; D gene ambiguous. Germline loops: CDR1 SGHKS, CDR2 YYEKEE (reference sequence). This CDR3 comprises 11 residues. The ends were cut back, 3 bases at V and 5 bases at J, with 5 bases in the middle. The CDR3 DNA follows: TGTGCCAGCAGCTCACAGACTGAAGCTTTCTTT. Amino acid sequence: CASSSQTEAFF.

This rearrangement joins TRBV7-6 to TRBJ2-2; D gene ambiguous. The V gene lost 5 bases and the J gene lost 5 bases, with 6 bases spanning the gap. The CDR3 is 12 residues long. Germline CDR1 is SGHVS and CDR2 is FNYEAQ. CDR3: CASSLKTGELFF. The DNA for the CDR3 is TGTGCCAGCAGCCTGAAAACCGGGGAGCTGTTTTTT.

This clone has only a few counts. The chain carries TRBV10-3 and TRBJ1-5; D possibly corresponds to TRBD1 (5 bases). V gave up 6 bases and J gave up 6 bases, with 15 bases separating them. Germline V gives CDR1 ENHRY, CDR2 SYGVKD. This CDR3 is built from 14 residues. CDR3 nucleotides: TGTGCCATCAGGCCTCGGGGGGGAGCTCAGCCCCAGCATTTT. Residues: CAIRPRGGAQPQHF.

The chain has TRBV27 and TRBJ2-6, with 7 bases matching TRBD1. V was clipped by 3 bases and J by 0 bases; unmatched bases: 5. Per germline, CDR1 MNHEY and CDR2 SMNVEV (reference sequence). This CDR3 comprises 17 residues. CDR3 bases: TGTGCCAGCAGTTTCACAGGGGCAAGCTCTGGGGCCAACGTCCTGACTTTC. Protein: CASSFTGASSGANVLTF.

J is TRBJ1-1 and V is TRBV4-1; 7 bases fit TRBD1. V lost 1 base and J lost 8; bases outside the gene matches: 7. This CDR3 is built from 14 residues. Germline V gene lookup returns CDR1 MGHRA and CDR2 YSYEKL. As DNA, the CDR3 is TGCGCCAGCAGCCAAGTGGGGCAGGGGGTCGAAGCTTTCTTT. Translation: CASSQVGQGVEAFF.